The sequence of this T cell receptor (beta chain) was determined in a study of T cell responses to AZD1222 COVID-19 vaccine. CDR1 is SQVTM, CDR2 ANQGSEA, per germline. V lost 4 bases to trimming and J lost 5 bases, with 14 bases between them. This CDR3 has 13 amino acids. Only in-frame clones appear in the TCRdb table, and some are missing; sequencing was by immunoSEQ multiplex PCR. The sample lists over 150,000 clones; around nine tenths were seen once. Of note for this clone: The antigen is not known.

Study-level results: Among the donors, most were white British and more were female, and clonal diversity was possibly underestimated. Among spike-specific TCRs, nearly half reportedly target unmutated variant regions. Repertoire sampling happened only post peak T cell response.

The receptor was isolated from an adult in good health. The sample was peripheral blood, taken on day 0 of AZD1222 vaccination. V and J are TRBV29-1 and TRBJ1-1, with D tentatively TRBD1 (6 bases). In nucleotides, the CDR3 is TGCAGCGTTGTAAATGTAGGGGGGACTGAAGCTTTCTTT. Its protein product is CSVVNVGGTEAFF.